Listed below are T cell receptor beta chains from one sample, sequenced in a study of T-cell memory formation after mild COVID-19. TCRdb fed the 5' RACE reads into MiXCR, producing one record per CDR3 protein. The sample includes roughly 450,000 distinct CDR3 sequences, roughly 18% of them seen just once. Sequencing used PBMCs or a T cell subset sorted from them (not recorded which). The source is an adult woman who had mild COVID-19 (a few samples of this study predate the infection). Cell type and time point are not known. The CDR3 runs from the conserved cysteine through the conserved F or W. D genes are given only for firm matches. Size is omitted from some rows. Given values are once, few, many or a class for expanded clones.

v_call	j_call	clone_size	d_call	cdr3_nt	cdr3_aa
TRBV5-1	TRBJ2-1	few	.	TGCGCCAGCAGCTTAGGTAGCGCAAGATACAATGAGCAGTTCTTC	CASSLGSARYNEQFF
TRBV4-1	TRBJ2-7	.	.	TGCGCCAGCAGCCAAGACCGCGGCAGAATCTACGAGCAGTACTTC	CASSQDRGRIYEQYF
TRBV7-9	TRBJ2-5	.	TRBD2	TGTGCCAGCAGCTTTATTTCGGGGGGCCAGTACTTC	CASSFISGGQYF
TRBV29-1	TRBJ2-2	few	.	TGCAGCGTTGAAGTGTGGTCAGGCACCGGGGAGCTGTTTTTT	CSVEVWSGTGELFF
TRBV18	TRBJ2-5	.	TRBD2	TGTGCCAGCTCACCAGGGAGCGGGGGACCACAAGAGACCCAGTACTTC	CASSPGSGGPQETQYF
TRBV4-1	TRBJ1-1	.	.	TGCGCAAGCAGCCAACAGAGGGGGTCTGAAGCTTTCTTT	CASSQQRGSEAFF
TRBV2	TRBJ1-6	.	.	TGTGCCAGCAGGGCCGAGAGCTCCTATAATTCACCCCTCCACTTT	CASRAESSYNSPLHF
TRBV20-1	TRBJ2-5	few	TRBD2	TGCAGTGCTAGAGTAGCGGGGAAGCAAGAGACCCAGTACTTC	CSARVAGKQETQYF
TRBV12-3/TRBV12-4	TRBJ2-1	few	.	TGTGCCAGCAGTTTTGGCCACGCATACGATAATGAGCAGTTCTTC	CASSFGHAYDNEQFF
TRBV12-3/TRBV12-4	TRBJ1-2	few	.	TGTGCCAGCAGTTCCACAGGAGGCTACACCTTC	CASSSTGGYTF
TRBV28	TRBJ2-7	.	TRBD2	TGTGCCAGCAGTTTTAGTAGCGGGAGGCCGGTCTACGAGCAGTACTTC	CASSFSSGRPVYEQYF
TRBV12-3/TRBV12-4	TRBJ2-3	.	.	TGTGCCAGCATGGCGGGGTACCCAGATACGCAGTATTTT	CASMAGYPDTQYF
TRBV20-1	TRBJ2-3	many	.	TGCAGTGCCCCTATTCTTGGGCGAGATGCGGATACGCAGTATTTT	CSAPILGRDADTQYF
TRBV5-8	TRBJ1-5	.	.	TGTGCCAGCAGCTCCCAGGGTGGTATTCAGCCCCAGCATTTT	CASSSQGGIQPQHF
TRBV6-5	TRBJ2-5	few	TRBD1	TGTGCCAGCAGTTCGGGACAGGGCCACCAAGAGACCCAGTACTTC	CASSSGQGHQETQYF
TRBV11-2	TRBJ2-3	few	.	TGTGCCAGCAGCTGGGGTCTATCAGATACGCAGTATTTT	CASSWGLSDTQYF
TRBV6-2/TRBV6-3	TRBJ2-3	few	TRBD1	TGTGCCAGCAGTTACCCGCCCGGGACAGGGACCACAGATACGCAGTATTTT	CASSYPPGTGTTDTQYF
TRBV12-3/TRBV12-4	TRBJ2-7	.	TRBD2	TGTGCCAGCAGTTTTCGACTAGCGGGAGGACCTCCCAACGAGCAGTACTTC	CASSFRLAGGPPNEQYF
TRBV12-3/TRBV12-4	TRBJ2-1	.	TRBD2	TGTGCCAGCAGTCCCTGGACTAGCGGGGGGGCCAATGAGCAGTTCTTC	CASSPWTSGGANEQFF
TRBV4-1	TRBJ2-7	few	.	TGCGCCAGCAGCCCGGGTTTTGAGTACGAGCAGTACTTC	CASSPGFEYEQYF
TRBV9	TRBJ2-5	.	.	TGTGCCAGCAGCGCGAGCGGGTTTCAAGAGACCCAGTACTTC	CASSASGFQETQYF